This paragraph reports one T cell receptor beta chain. Its antigen is unknown. The entry originates in a study of cytomegalovirus exposure and HLA in healthy donors. Study summary: The approximately 120 million unique TCR beta sequences, from about 190 million T cells, were found by an earlier analysis. Study-level results: The availability of immune exposure information extended only to CMV serostatus. Later on, an analysis found that several of the most significant clusters appeared to be linked to common viral pathogens, which included parvovirus B19. What TCR beta sequences reportedly achieved was accurate prediction of HLA-A and HLA-B alleles in most subjects.

Germline-derived CDR1 and CDR2 are MGHRA and YSYEKL. V lost 5 bases to trimming and J lost 8 bases, with 28 bases between them. The CDR3 is made up of 18 amino acids. Both 60 Vbeta primers and 13 Jbeta primers went into the PCR. The data were produced by immunoSEQ multiplex PCR, yet TCRdb's version contains in-frame clones alone and is incomplete. Found here are approximately 40,000 clones, around 82% of them singletons; the top ten hold under 12%. V usage is TRBV4-1 and J usage is TRBJ2-1, with D possibly matching TRBD1 (6 bases). The sequencing input was PBMCs. The clonotype comes from a woman aged 18-29 years in good health and CMV-seropositive. The CDR3 nucleotides read TGCGCCAGCAGCTATCCTACCCCCGGACAGCCTAGTGTGGATGAGCAGTTCTTC. Amino acid sequence: CASSYPTPGQPSVDEQFF.